These 2 T cell receptor beta chains originate from one sample sequenced in a study of sequential checkpoint blockade in melanoma. Treatment indicated: randomized to nivolumab then ipilimumab (arm A) or the reverse (arm B). Measured with immunoSEQ multiplex PCR; TCRdb has only the in-frame clones, and not every one. The sample lists a few thousand clones, roughly 33% occurring once. The sample here was tumor tissue (inferred from file names), taken from a patient given nivolumab and ipilimumab in sequence. These receptor sequences come from a human donor with melanoma.

The CDR3 reads CASSTDLILLFF. In DNA form, the CDR3 reads TGTGCCAGCAGTACGGACCTGATCTTACTGTTCTTC. The rearrangement links TRBV6-7 to TRBJ2-1, with no clear D. TRBV6-7 is classed as an ORF, of uncertain function. With 5 bases removed from V and 15 bases from J, the gap between germline ends came to 17 bases. CDR3 length equals 12 residues.

This chain connects TRBV19 to TRBJ2-7; possibly TRBD1 or TRBD2 for D (5 bases each). The CDR3 runs to 13 residues. Between the trimmed V and J ends, which lost 3 bases and 6 bases, there was a span of 12 bases. Germline CDR1 LNHDA, CDR2 SQIVND (reference sequence). CDR3 coding DNA: TGTGCCAGTAGTATGGGGACCTTCGGCGAGCAGTACTTC. This sequence encodes CASSMGTFGEQYF.